This T cell receptor beta chain was captured in a study of CD8 T cells in Susac syndrome. The multiple sclerosis controls consisted of treatment-naive patients with relapsing-remitting disease, either stable or active. CD8+ and CD4+ T cells were negatively isolated; TEMRA cells were FACS-enriched. Random hexamers were used to reverse transcribe an amount of roughly 0.5 to 1 ug RNA. With immunoSEQ multiplex PCR, TCR beta CDR3 was amplified across 54 Vbeta and 13 Jbeta. TCRdb used MiXCR to reprocess the immunoSEQ multiplex PCR reads, holding one entry per CDR3 protein. The sample has about 150,000 distinct CDR3 sequences; roughly 94% are singletons. This TCR derives from a human donor with multiple sclerosis. The sequencing sample was made of CD8+ T cells from PBMCs.

CDR3 loop: CASSPQETDTQYF. The DNA of the CDR3 is TGTGCCAGCAGTCCCCAGGAGACAGATACGCAGTATTTT. This rearrangement joins TRBV27 to TRBJ2-3, with D hard to call. This CDR3 has 13 residues. The germline gives CDR1 MNHEY, CDR2 SMNVEV (reference sequence). Trimming shortened V by 5 bases and J by 3 bases, and 9 bases separated the two germline ends.